The present T cell receptor beta chain was sequenced within a study of OX40 agonist ivuxolimab in advanced cancers. Looking at the study overall: The treatment was a fully human IgG2 OX40 agonist, ivuxolimab. Findings and caveats of the study: The study found that CD8+ T cells averaged more expanded clones than CD4+. Among the nonresponders, some also had low normalized T-cell clonal expansion. The study observed clonal expansion of CD4+ and CD8+ blood T cells by week 6 at 0.1 to 3.0 mg/kg.

Generated by immunoSEQ multiplex PCR, the TCRdb table keeps only in-frame clones and is missing some. The sample holds about 51,000 clones, 70% to 80% seen once. Comments on this clone: Its antigen is as yet unknown.

The CDR3 runs to 15 residues. Per the germline V gene, CDR1 is SEHNR and CDR2 is FQNEAQ (reference sequence). With 5 bases clipped from V and 1 base from J, the junction kept 3 bases outside the gene matches. The chain links TRBV7-9 to TRBJ2-3; 10 bases align to TRBD2. The receptor's source is an adult with an advanced solid tumor such as melanoma, head and neck, liver or kidney cancer. The source material was CD4+ or CD8+ T cells sorted from blood, sampled in a trial of the OX40 agonist ivuxolimab. Written as DNA, the CDR3 is TGTGCCAGCAGCCAAGGACTAGCGGGCACAGATACGCAGTATTTT. The encoded protein is CASSQGLAGTDTQYF.